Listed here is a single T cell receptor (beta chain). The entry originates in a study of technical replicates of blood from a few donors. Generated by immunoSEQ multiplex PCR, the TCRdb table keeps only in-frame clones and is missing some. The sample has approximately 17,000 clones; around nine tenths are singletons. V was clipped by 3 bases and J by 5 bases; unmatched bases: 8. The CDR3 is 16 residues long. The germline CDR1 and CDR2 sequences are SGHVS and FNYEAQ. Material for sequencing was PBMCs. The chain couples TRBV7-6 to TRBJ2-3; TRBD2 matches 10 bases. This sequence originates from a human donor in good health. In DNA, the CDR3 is TGTGCCAGCAGCTTGATAACTAGCGGGGCGGGAGATACGCAGTATTTT. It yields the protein CASSLITSGAGDTQYF.